The next 23 T cell receptor beta chains were all read from a single sample in a study of OX40 agonist ivuxolimab in advanced cancers. Assay used: immunoSEQ multiplex PCR; TCRdb lists only in-frame clones, some missing. Among roughly 80,000 clones, roughly 91% were seen once, and the ten largest hold over 11%. Sequencing used CD4+ or CD8+ T cells sorted from blood, obtained in a trial of the OX40 agonist ivuxolimab. All receptors derive from an adult with an advanced solid tumor such as melanoma, head and neck, liver or kidney cancer.

The rearrangement uses TRBV4-1 and TRBJ1-5, with TRBD1 as a possible D gene (5 bases). Germline assignment: CDR1 MGHRA and CDR2 YSYEKL. The CDR3 runs to 16 residues. V lost 0 bases, J lost 2 bases, and 11 bases lay in between. CDR3 sequence (DNA): TGCGCCAGCAGCCAAGATCGGGGGTTAGGCAATCAGCCCCAGCATTTT. This codes for CASSQDRGLGNQPQHF.

J is TRBJ2-7 and V is TRBV2; D is unresolved. This CDR3 is 11 amino acids long. V dropped 7 bases and J dropped 3 bases, with 7 bases sitting between them. Germline V gene sequence: CDR1 SNHLY, CDR2 FYNNEI. In DNA form, the CDR3 reads TGTGCCAGCACCCCGCACTACGAGCAGTACTTC. This translates into CASTPHYEQYF. The variable domain in full, completed from reference TRBV2 and TRBJ2-7, reads EPEVTQTPSHQVTQMGQEVILRCVPISNHLYFYWYRQILGQKVEFLVSFYNNEISEKSEIFDDQFSVERPDGSNFTLKIRSTKLEDSAMYFCASTPHYEQYFGPGTRLTVT.

J is TRBJ2-3 and V is TRBV4-1; 12 nucleotides align to TRBD2. CDR3 length: 15 residues. Germline CDR1 MGHRA, CDR2 YSYEKL. The junction had 2 bases not matched to a gene; V was cut back by 4 bases and J by 3 bases. The CDR3 DNA sequence: TGCGCCAGCAGCCGGACTAGCGGGAAGACAGATACGCAGTATTTT. Translating gives CASSRTSGKTDTQYF.

V gene TRBV15 combines with J gene TRBJ2-6; D tentatively fits TRBD1 or TRBD2 (5 bases each). Trimming removed 5 bases at V and 4 bases at J, with 18 bases between. Per the germline V gene, CDR1 is LNHNV and CDR2 is YYDKDF (reference sequence). This CDR3 spans 17 amino acids. The CDR3 is CATSDGREGLGANVLTF. The CDR3 coding sequence is TGTGCCACCAGCGACGGGCGTGAGGGGTTAGGGGCCAACGTCCTGACTTTC.

V is TRBV30 and J is TRBJ1-1; D is possibly TRBD1 (5 bases). This CDR3 is 14 amino acids long. Germline V gene sequence: CDR1 GTSNPN, CDR2 SVGIG (reference sequence). The ends were cut back, 0 bases at V and 4 bases at J, with 12 bases in the middle. CDR3 DNA: TGTGCCTGGAGTGTCAGGGTCGACGGCACTGAAGCTTTCTTT. It translates to CAWSVRVDGTEAFF.

The J gene is TRBJ1-5, the V gene TRBV7-2; no definite D call. CDR3 length: 13 residues. V lost 3 bases and J lost 7, with 10 bases in between. Germline V gene sequence: CDR1 SGHTA, CDR2 FQGNSA. The CDR3 bases are TGTGCCAGCAGCTTCGATCTGAGGCAGCCCCAGCATTTT. Protein: CASSFDLRQPQHF.

The chain is built from TRBV21-1 and TRBJ2-3; the listed D gene, TRBD1, was not tested against the DNA. TRBV21-1 is designated a pseudogene. CDR3 length equals 21 residues. CDR3 sequence (DNA): TGTGCCAGCAGCAATCCTGCCTTTGGGACAGGGTTGAATATGGCGACAGATACGCAGTATTTT. Translated: CASSNPAFGTGLNMATDTQYF.

This chain joins TRBV19 and TRBJ2-7; 7 bases align to TRBD1. The CDR3 covers 12 residues. V was clipped by 7 bases and J by 2 bases; unmatched bases: 2. CDR1 and CDR2 (germline): LNHDA, SQIVND (reference sequence). The CDR3 reads CASKGQTYEQYF. Here the CDR3 DNA reads TGTGCCAGTAAGGGACAGACCTACGAGCAGTACTTC.

The rearrangement links TRBV6-6 to TRBJ1-3; D perhaps matches TRBD1 (6 bases). Germline-derived CDR1 and CDR2 are MNHNY and SVGAGI (reference sequence). Trimming cost V 6 bases and J 3 bases, with 18 bases left between them. The CDR3 contains 16 residues. CDR3 residues: CASSWEVDRLGNTIYF. CDR3 sequence (DNA): TGTGCCAGCAGCTGGGAGGTCGACAGGCTTGGAAACACCATATATTTT.

In its sample, this clone was seen a few times. V usage is TRBV11-2 and J usage is TRBJ1-6, with D perhaps TRBD1 (5 bases). The CDR3 has 16 amino acids. Germline V lookup: CDR1 SGHAT, CDR2 FQNNGV. V was cut by 7 bases and J by 14 bases, with 27 bases left in between. CDR3 in amino acids: CASTVRGGRTDLALHF. CDR3 DNA: TGTGCCAGCACCGTGCGTGGGGGACGGACCGATCTGGCCCTCCACTTT.

The chain links TRBV29-1 to TRBJ2-3; D might be TRBD1 (6 bases). This CDR3 has 12 residues. V gave up 7 bases and J gave up 4 bases, with 12 bases separating them. Germline CDR1 reads SQVTM; CDR2 reads ANQGSEA. This CDR3 reads CSEQGLADTQYF. The CDR3 nucleotides read TGCAGCGAACAGGGTCTTGCAGATACGCAGTATTTT.

This sequence joins TRBV7-3 and TRBJ2-2, with D unclear. Germline CDR1 reads SGHTA; CDR2 reads FQGTGA. The CDR3 spans 14 residues. With 5 bases removed from V and 1 base from J, the gap between germline ends came to 8 bases. The CDR3 bases are TGTGCCAGCAGCCCCCGACAGAACACCGGGGAGCTGTTTTTT. Protein product: CASSPRQNTGELFF.

The CDR3 is CASNPGSRRQPQHF. In DNA form, the CDR3 reads TGCGCCAGCAACCCTGGATCGCGCCGTCAGCCCCAGCATTTT. The chain carries TRBV4-1 and TRBJ1-5, with D hard to call. Germline V gene sequence: CDR1 MGHRA, CDR2 YSYEKL. V was trimmed by 7 bases and J by 6 bases, leaving 16 bases between them. CDR3 length: 14 residues.

V and J are TRBV11-2 and TRBJ1-4; D is possibly TRBD1 (5 bases). Germline CDR1 reads SGHAT; CDR2 reads FQNNGV. The CDR3 has 17 amino acids. V was cut by 5 bases and J by 2 bases, with 18 bases left in between. The CDR3 nucleotides read TGTGCCAGCAGCCCAGCGACCCAACGGGGGACTAATGAAAAACTGTTTTTT. Amino acids: CASSPATQRGTNEKLFF.

The chain couples TRBV10-3 to TRBJ2-7; 8 nucleotides agree with TRBD2. Germline V lookup: CDR1 ENHRY, CDR2 SYGVKD. V lost 11 bases, J lost 3 bases, and 6 bases stayed unmatched. The CDR3 extends over 12 amino acids. The CDR3 DNA sequence: TGTGCCGCCGGGACTAGTGGCTACGAGCAGTACTTC. It yields the protein CAAGTSGYEQYF.

The gene calls are TRBV6-5 and TRBJ1-5; 10 positions match TRBD1. CDR1 MNHEY and CDR2 SVGAGI come from the germline V gene. The CDR3 has 15 amino acids. J gave up 2 bases and V 6 bases, and 4 bases lay outside the gene matches. The CDR3 is CASRSGTGGNQPQHF. The CDR3 DNA is TGTGCCAGCAGGTCCGGGACAGGGGGCAATCAGCCCCAGCATTTT.

This chain links TRBV4-3 with TRBJ1-3; 7 bases match TRBD1. With V trimmed by 0 bases and J by 4 bases, 3 bases remained unmatched. CDR3 length: 15 residues. CDR1 LGHNA and CDR2 YSLEER come from the germline V gene. The CDR3 DNA is TGCGCCAGCAGCCAAGAAAGGGACAGAGGAAACACCATATATTTT. Protein: CASSQERDRGNTIYF.

The J gene is TRBJ2-5, the V gene TRBV19; 8 nucleotides match TRBD2. From germline, CDR1 is LNHDA and CDR2 SQIVND (reference sequence). Losses at the gene ends were 5 bases for V and 5 bases for J; bases not matched to a gene: 10. This CDR3 has 15 residues. The CDR3: CASSLAGGSGETQYF. The CDR3 DNA follows: TGTGCCAGTAGTCTGGCGGGGGGAAGCGGGGAGACCCAGTACTTC.

V gene TRBV4-1 combines with J gene TRBJ1-1; TRBD1 aligns across 9 bases. Germline assignment: CDR1 MGHRA and CDR2 YSYEKL. V gave up 2 bases and J gave up 6 bases; unmatched junction bases: 7. CDR3 length equals 15 residues. The CDR3 coding sequence is TGCGCCAGCAGCCAATCGGGACAGGGAAGGTCTGAAGCTTTCTTT. As protein: CASSQSGQGRSEAFF.

The chain uses TRBV29-1 and TRBJ2-7, with 7 bases fitting TRBD1. V was pared by 6 bases and J by 0 bases, with 5 bases of the junction left unmatched. This CDR3 has 13 amino acids. CDR1 is SQVTM, CDR2 ANQGSEA, per germline. CDR3 DNA sequence: TGCAGCGTCGAGGACAGGATCTCCTACGAGCAGTACTTC. The encoded protein is CSVEDRISYEQYF.

The chain recombines TRBV9 with TRBJ2-5; 10 bases match TRBD2. Per germline, CDR1 SGDLS and CDR2 YYNGEE. Losses at the gene ends were 8 bases for V and 5 bases for J; bases not matched to a gene: 9. The CDR3 is made up of 14 amino acids. The CDR3 nucleotides are TGTGCCAGTACCGGGAGCGGGAGGGGGGAGACCCAGTACTTC. As protein: CASTGSGRGETQYF.

The chain couples TRBV28 to TRBJ2-7, with TRBD2 identical over 9 bases. Germline CDR1 is MDHEN and CDR2 is SYDVKM. This CDR3 spans 15 amino acids. The ends lost 3 bases at V and 7 bases at J; junction bases unmatched: 10. The CDR3 loop reads CASSFRSSGIHEQYF. In DNA, the CDR3 is TGTGCCAGCAGTTTTAGATCTAGCGGGATTCATGAGCAGTACTTC.

The chain joins TRBV7-8 to TRBJ2-5; 9 nucleotides line up with TRBD1. The CDR3 loop spans 19 amino acids. Germline CDR1 reads SGHVS; CDR2 reads FQNEAQ. The junction had 15 bases not matched to a gene; V was cut back by 3 bases and J by 1 base. In DNA form, the CDR3 reads TGTGCCAGCAGCTTCCCCGGGACAGGGTGGAGCGCGCCCCAAGAGACCCAGTACTTC. Protein sequence: CASSFPGTGWSAPQETQYF.